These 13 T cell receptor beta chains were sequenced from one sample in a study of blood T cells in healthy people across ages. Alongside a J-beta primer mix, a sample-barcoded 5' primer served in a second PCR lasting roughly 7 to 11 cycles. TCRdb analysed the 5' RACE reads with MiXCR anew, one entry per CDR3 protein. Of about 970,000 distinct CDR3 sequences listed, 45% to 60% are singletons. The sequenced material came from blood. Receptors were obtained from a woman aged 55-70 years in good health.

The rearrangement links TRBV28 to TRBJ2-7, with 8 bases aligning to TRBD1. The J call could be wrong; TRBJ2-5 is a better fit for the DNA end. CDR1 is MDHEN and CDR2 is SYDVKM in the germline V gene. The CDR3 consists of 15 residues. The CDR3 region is CASSSAGTGEETQYF. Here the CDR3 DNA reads TGTGCCAGCAGTTCAGCCGGGACAGGAGAGGAGACCCAGTACTTC.

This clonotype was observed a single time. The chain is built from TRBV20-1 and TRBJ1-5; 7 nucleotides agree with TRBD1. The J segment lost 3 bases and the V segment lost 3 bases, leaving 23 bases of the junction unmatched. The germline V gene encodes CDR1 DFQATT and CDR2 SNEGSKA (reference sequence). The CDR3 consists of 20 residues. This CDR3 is CSARLPHSTGQRIYNQPQHF. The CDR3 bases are TGCAGTGCTAGGTTACCCCACTCGACAGGGCAAAGGATATACAATCAGCCCCAGCATTTT.

The CDR3 region has the DNA TGTGCCAGCAGAGACGTGTACCGTGAAGCTTTCTTT. Its translation: CASRDVYREAFF. The chain uses TRBV28 and TRBJ1-1; D is unresolved. This CDR3 spans 12 amino acids. Germline V gives CDR1 MDHEN, CDR2 SYDVKM. V lost 6 bases to trimming and J lost 7 bases, with 12 bases between them.

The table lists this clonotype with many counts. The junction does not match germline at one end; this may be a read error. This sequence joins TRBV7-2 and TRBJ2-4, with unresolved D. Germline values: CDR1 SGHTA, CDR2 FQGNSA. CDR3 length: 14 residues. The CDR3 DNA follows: TGTGCCAGCAGCGTAGCCCTAGCCAAAAACATTCAGTACTTC. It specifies CASSVALAKNIQYF.

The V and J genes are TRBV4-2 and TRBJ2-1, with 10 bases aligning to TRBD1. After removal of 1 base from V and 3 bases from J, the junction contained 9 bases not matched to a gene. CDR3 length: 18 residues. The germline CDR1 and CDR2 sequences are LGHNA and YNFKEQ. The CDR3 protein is CASSQVGIGQGGYNEQFF. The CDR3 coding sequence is TGTGCCAGCAGCCAAGTCGGTATCGGACAGGGGGGCTACAATGAGCAGTTCTTC.

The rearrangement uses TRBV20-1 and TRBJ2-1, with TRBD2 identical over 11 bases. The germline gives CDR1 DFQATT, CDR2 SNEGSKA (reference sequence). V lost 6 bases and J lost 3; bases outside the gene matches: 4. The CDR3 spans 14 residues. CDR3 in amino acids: CSATTSGIYNEQFF. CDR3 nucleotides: TGCAGTGCGACGACTAGCGGGATCTACAATGAGCAGTTCTTC.

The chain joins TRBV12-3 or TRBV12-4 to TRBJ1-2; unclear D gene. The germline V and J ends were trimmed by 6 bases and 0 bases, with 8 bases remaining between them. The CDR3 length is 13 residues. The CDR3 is CASRGLANYGYTF. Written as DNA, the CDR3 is TGTGCCAGCAGGGGGTTAGCTAACTATGGCTACACCTTC.

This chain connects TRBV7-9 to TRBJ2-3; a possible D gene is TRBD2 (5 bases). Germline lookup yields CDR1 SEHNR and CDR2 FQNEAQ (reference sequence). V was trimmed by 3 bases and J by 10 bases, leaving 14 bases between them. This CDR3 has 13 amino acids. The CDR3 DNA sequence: TGTGCCAGCAGCTTCGAGGGTTCCCTACCGCAGTATTTT. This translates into CASSFEGSLPQYF.

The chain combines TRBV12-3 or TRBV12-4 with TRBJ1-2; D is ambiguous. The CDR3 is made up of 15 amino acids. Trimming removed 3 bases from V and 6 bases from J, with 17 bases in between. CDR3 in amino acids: CASSFVQVIDNGYTF. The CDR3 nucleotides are TGTGCCAGCAGTTTTGTCCAAGTTATAGATAATGGCTACACCTTC.

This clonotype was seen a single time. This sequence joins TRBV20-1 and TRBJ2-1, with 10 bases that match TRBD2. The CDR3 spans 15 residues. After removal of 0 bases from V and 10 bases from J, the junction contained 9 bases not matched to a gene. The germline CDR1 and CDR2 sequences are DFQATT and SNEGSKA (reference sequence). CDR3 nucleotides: TGCAGTGCTAGAGAGGGTCTAGCGGGAGTTATGGAGCAGTTCTTC. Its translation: CSAREGLAGVMEQFF.

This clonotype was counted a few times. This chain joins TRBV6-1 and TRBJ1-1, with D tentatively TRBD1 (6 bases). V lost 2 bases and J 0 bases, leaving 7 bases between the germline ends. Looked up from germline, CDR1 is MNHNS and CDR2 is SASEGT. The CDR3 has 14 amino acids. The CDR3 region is CASSERDMNTEAFF. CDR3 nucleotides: TGTGCCAGCAGTGAAAGGGACATGAACACTGAAGCTTTCTTT.

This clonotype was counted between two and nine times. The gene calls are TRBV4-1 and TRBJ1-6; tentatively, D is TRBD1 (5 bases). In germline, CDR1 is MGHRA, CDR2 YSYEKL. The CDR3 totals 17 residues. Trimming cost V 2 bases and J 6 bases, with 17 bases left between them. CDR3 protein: CASSQMGEGSSNSPLHF. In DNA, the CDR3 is TGCGCCAGCAGCCAAATGGGGGAAGGGTCAAGTAATTCACCCCTCCACTTT.

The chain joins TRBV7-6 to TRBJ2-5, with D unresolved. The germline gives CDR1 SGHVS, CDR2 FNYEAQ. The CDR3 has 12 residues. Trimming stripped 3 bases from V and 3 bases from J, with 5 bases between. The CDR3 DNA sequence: TGTGCCAGCAGCTTCATGGAAGAGACCCAGTACTTC. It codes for CASSFMEETQYF.